The rows below give T cell receptor beta chains drawn from one sample of a study of radiotherapy plus CTLA-4 blockade in lung cancer. Assay: immunoSEQ multiplex PCR; the TCRdb copy retains only in-frame clones and omits some. The sample holds tens of thousands of clones; under 75% are singletons and the top ten take about 8%. Here the sequenced sample was peripheral blood, taken from a patient treated with radiotherapy plus ipilimumab. These receptors were collected from a human donor with non-small cell lung cancer whose response to radiotherapy plus ipilimumab could not be evaluated. CDR3s include the opening cysteine and the closing phenylalanine or tryptophan. Fields, in order: J gene, D gene, V gene, CDR3 protein. A D gene is named only where the DNA matches it firmly.

j_call: TRBJ2-3
d_call: TRBD2
v_call: TRBV5-1
cdr3_aa: CASSLARSSGDTQYF

j_call: TRBJ2-7
d_call: NA
v_call: TRBV11-2
cdr3_aa: CASSLWTDSYEQYF

j_call: TRBJ2-3
d_call: NA
v_call: TRBV5-4
cdr3_aa: CASSFSSDTQYF

j_call: TRBJ1-3
d_call: NA
v_call: TRBV11-3
cdr3_aa: CASSPFLGNTIYF

j_call: TRBJ1-2
d_call: NA
v_call: TRBV4-2
cdr3_aa: CASSQADSPNGYTF

j_call: TRBJ2-3
d_call: TRBD2
v_call: TRBV27
cdr3_aa: CASSSGRSTDTQYF

j_call: TRBJ1-2
d_call: NA
v_call: TRBV4-1
cdr3_aa: CASSQDLSYNYGYTF

j_call: TRBJ1-5
d_call: NA
v_call: TRBV6-1
cdr3_aa: CASRREGFNQPQHF

j_call: TRBJ1-1
d_call: NA
v_call: TRBV29-1
cdr3_aa: CSVAGATWGPEAFF

j_call: TRBJ2-3
d_call: TRBD2
v_call: TRBV19
cdr3_aa: CASSIGPRDYTDTQYF

j_call: TRBJ2-7
d_call: TRBD1
v_call: TRBV19
cdr3_aa: CASSTTGGGYEQYF

j_call: TRBJ1-6
d_call: TRBD1
v_call: TRBV5-1
cdr3_aa: CASSLAGGSGNSPLHF

j_call: TRBJ1-3
d_call: TRBD1
v_call: TRBV11-3
cdr3_aa: CASSLEGTAGNTIYF

j_call: TRBJ2-5
d_call: TRBD1
v_call: TRBV11-2
cdr3_aa: CASSPQGGIYETQYF

j_call: TRBJ2-3
d_call: NA
v_call: TRBV2
cdr3_aa: CASCFRGTSTDTQYF

j_call: TRBJ2-1
d_call: NA
v_call: TRBV30
cdr3_aa: CAWTIRASRLYNEQFF

j_call: TRBJ1-4
d_call: TRBD1
v_call: TRBV5-1
cdr3_aa: CASSLVAGGHEKLFF

j_call: TRBJ1-2
d_call: TRBD1
v_call: TRBV4-2
cdr3_aa: CASSQATGTGGHGYTF

j_call: NA
d_call: TRBD2
v_call: TRBV7-8
cdr3_aa: CASSLGTSGVYEQYF

j_call: TRBJ1-2
d_call: TRBD1
v_call: TRBV5-1
cdr3_aa: CASSSGGTGYTF

j_call: TRBJ2-5
d_call: NA
v_call: TRBV6-6
cdr3_aa: CASSYWGGTMGTQYF

j_call: TRBJ1-2
d_call: TRBD1
v_call: TRBV9
cdr3_aa: CASSSQGVSDYGYTF

j_call: TRBJ1-5
d_call: NA
v_call: TRBV30
cdr3_aa: CAWSVRQLGRNQPQHF

j_call: TRBJ1-1
d_call: TRBD1
v_call: TRBV30
cdr3_aa: CAWSRTGGRTEAFF

j_call: TRBJ2-1
d_call: NA
v_call: TRBV27
cdr3_aa: CASSLEGSVYEQFF

j_call: TRBJ1-5
d_call: NA
v_call: TRBV6-1
cdr3_aa: CASSEFGSNQPQHF

j_call: TRBJ2-7
d_call: NA
v_call: TRBV7-9
cdr3_aa: CASSFSSSYEQYF

j_call: TRBJ2-7
d_call: NA
v_call: TRBV4-1
cdr3_aa: CASSPQTDSYEQYF

j_call: TRBJ2-3
d_call: TRBD2
v_call: TRBV5-1
cdr3_aa: CASSLDRGGRDTQYF

j_call: TRBJ2-1
d_call: NA
v_call: TRBV9
cdr3_aa: CASGRAHYNEQFF

j_call: TRBJ1-1
d_call: NA
v_call: TRBV29-1
cdr3_aa: CSVAVQGRNTEAFF

j_call: TRBJ2-1
d_call: TRBD2
v_call: TRBV7-3
cdr3_aa: CASSPGLADYNEQFF

j_call: TRBJ1-1
d_call: NA
v_call: TRBV7-2
cdr3_aa: CASSLDAGGTEAFF

j_call: TRBJ2-7
d_call: TRBD2
v_call: TRBV6-5
cdr3_aa: CASSYSLALADYEQYF

j_call: TRBJ2-5
d_call: NA
v_call: TRBV5-1
cdr3_aa: CASSLARAQETQYF

j_call: TRBJ1-5
d_call: TRBD1
v_call: TRBV19
cdr3_aa: CASKPGTGPQPQHF

j_call: TRBJ1-1
d_call: NA
v_call: TRBV7-2
cdr3_aa: CASSLAGGHTEAFF

j_call: TRBJ1-2
d_call: NA
v_call: TRBV4-2
cdr3_aa: CASSRRGTGATGYTF

j_call: TRBJ2-3
d_call: TRBD2
v_call: TRBV7-2
cdr3_aa: CASSFRTQWSGDTDTQYF

j_call: TRBJ1-4
d_call: NA
v_call: TRBV2
cdr3_aa: CASSAGQDEKLFF

j_call: TRBJ1-2
d_call: NA
v_call: TRBV5-1
cdr3_aa: CASSLRGGIHGYTF

j_call: TRBJ1-2
d_call: TRBD1
v_call: TRBV27
cdr3_aa: CASSWDRGYGYTF

j_call: TRBJ1-5
d_call: NA
v_call: TRBV4-1
cdr3_aa: CASSQGLRQPQHF

j_call: TRBJ2-3
d_call: TRBD1
v_call: TRBV19
cdr3_aa: CASSGQADTQYF

j_call: TRBJ2-7
d_call: NA
v_call: TRBV6-5
cdr3_aa: CASSYFAGAGYEQYF

j_call: TRBJ1-2
d_call: NA
v_call: TRBV6-5
cdr3_aa: CASSYSRRWGYTF

j_call: TRBJ2-5
d_call: NA
v_call: TRBV6-1
cdr3_aa: CASSTDIGETQYF

j_call: TRBJ2-3
d_call: NA
v_call: TRBV5-4
cdr3_aa: CASSLIAVPDTQYF

j_call: TRBJ2-7
d_call: NA
v_call: TRBV7-9
cdr3_aa: CASSRIHRETEQYF

j_call: TRBJ1-1
d_call: TRBD1
v_call: TRBV15
cdr3_aa: CATSRDTEVAGGLRSEAFF

j_call: TRBJ2-1
d_call: NA
v_call: TRBV9
cdr3_aa: CASSVASRYNEQFF

j_call: TRBJ2-1
d_call: TRBD2
v_call: TRBV10-1
cdr3_aa: CASSGAGASNEQFF

j_call: TRBJ2-4
d_call: NA
v_call: TRBV2
cdr3_aa: CASSGSGGIKNIQYF

j_call: TRBJ1-1
d_call: NA
v_call: TRBV28
cdr3_aa: CASSFLGAEVPNTEAFF

j_call: TRBJ2-7
d_call: NA
v_call: TRBV5-5
cdr3_aa: CASSLAGSYEQYF

j_call: TRBJ1-2
d_call: NA
v_call: TRBV2
cdr3_aa: CASSVGVSSYTF

j_call: TRBJ2-7
d_call: NA
v_call: TRBV11-2
cdr3_aa: CASSLVSASYEQYF

j_call: TRBJ2-7
d_call: NA
v_call: TRBV6-1
cdr3_aa: CASRMGSSVGQYF

j_call: TRBJ2-5
d_call: TRBD1
v_call: TRBV5-4
cdr3_aa: CASSFGTGFVGETQYF

j_call: TRBJ2-1
d_call: NA
v_call: TRBV19
cdr3_aa: CASSIRQVSSNEQFF